The 30 T cell receptor beta chains presented below share a single source sample, sequenced in a study of shared clonotypes between healthy human individuals. Data came from immunoSEQ multiplex PCR; TCRdb stores just in-frame clones and leaves some out. The table includes about 2.4 million clones, more than 85% detected once. The source material was naive CD4+ T cells from PBMCs. Subset here: CD45RA+ positively selected. All receptors come from a man aged 18 to 29 in good health. Some clones in this sample may be carry-over from other donors' samples.

The chain has TRBV7-8 and TRBJ1-1; a possible D gene is TRBD1 (6 bases). The V end was cut by 4 bases, the J end by 8 bases, with 8 bases between. The CDR3 is 11 amino acids. Per germline, CDR1 SGHVS and CDR2 FQNEAQ. The DNA for the CDR3 is TGTGCCAGCAGCTCGGGGGGCGAAGCTTTCTTT. Its translation is CASSSGGEAFF. The whole variable domain, filled in from reference TRBV7-8 and TRBJ1-1, reads GAGVSQSPRYKVAKRGQDVALRCDPISGHVSLFWYQQALGQGPEFLTYFQNEAQLDKSGLPSDRFFAERPEGSVSTLKIQRTQQEDSAVYLCASSSGGEAFFGQGTRLTVV.

This chain connects TRBV29-1 to TRBJ1-4; TRBD1 matches at 7 bases. The CDR3 extends over 13 amino acids. Germline V gene data show CDR1 as SQVTM and CDR2 as ANQGSEA. The trim removed 6 bases at V and 6 bases at J, leaving 7 bases unmatched. The CDR3 DNA sequence: TGCAGCGTAGGGACAGCCGGGGATGAAAAACTGTTTTTT. Protein: CSVGTAGDEKLFF. The full variable domain, in which reference TRBV29-1 and TRBJ1-4 provide the parts outside the CDR3, is SAVISQKPSRDICQRGTSLTIQCQVDSQVTMMFWYRQQPGQSLTLIATANQGSEATYESGFVIDKFPISRPNLTFSTLTVSNMSPEDSSIYLCSVGTAGDEKLFFGSGTQLSVL.

This clone was picked up one time. The V call is TRBV9, the J call TRBJ2-1, with 11 bases matching TRBD2. The CDR3 has 16 amino acids. Germline loops: CDR1 SGDLS, CDR2 YYNGEE. Losses at the gene ends were 0 bases for V and 6 bases for J; bases not matched to a gene: 5. This CDR3 is CASSVAPSGRPNEQFF. CDR3 bases: TGTGCCAGCAGCGTAGCACCTAGCGGGAGGCCCAATGAGCAGTTCTTC.

The chain combines TRBV28 with TRBJ1-3; a weak D match, TRBD1 (5 bases). Germline V gene sequence: CDR1 MDHEN, CDR2 SYDVKM. Between the trimmed V and J ends, which lost 5 bases and 0 bases, there was a span of 11 bases. The length of the CDR3 is 15 residues. In nucleotides, the CDR3 is TGTGCCAGCAGTACAGGAGATTCCTCTGGAAACACCATATATTTT. Translation: CASSTGDSSGNTIYF.

This clone was seen a few times. Other nucleotide sequences from this sample produce the same CDR3. This chain uses TRBV2 with TRBJ1-5; D gene uncertain. V was clipped by 3 bases and J by 0 bases, with 6 bases between them. The CDR3 runs 14 residues. Germline CDR1 is SNHLY and CDR2 is FYNNEI. For the CDR3, the DNA is TGTGCCAGCAGTGAGCTGTATAGCAATCAGCCCCAGCATTTT. Protein: CASSELYSNQPQHF.

The J gene is TRBJ1-2, the V gene TRBV19; TRBD1 matches 7 bases. This CDR3 comprises 14 residues. Germline CDR1 LNHDA, CDR2 SQIVND (reference sequence). Trimming removed 6 bases from V and 5 bases from J; junction bases left unmatched: 9. The DNA for the CDR3 is TGTGCCAGTAGGAGACAGGGAGGGGGATATGGCTACACCTTC. Translating gives CASRRQGGGYGYTF.

The sample holds a few counts of this clone. Other DNA sequences in this sample translate to the same CDR3. The rearrangement uses TRBV7-3 and TRBJ2-3; D remains ambiguous. Per the germline V gene, CDR1 is SGHTA and CDR2 is FQGTGA. Trimming took 2 bases from V and 0 from J, leaving 9 bases between them. The CDR3 contains 15 residues. The CDR3 DNA is TGTGCCAGCAGCTTATTGGGCAGCAGCACAGATACGCAGTATTTT. This codes for CASSLLGSSTDTQYF.

This chain connects TRBV27 to TRBJ1-3; TRBD1 might be the D (6 bases). The germline V gene has CDR1 MNHEY and CDR2 SMNVEV (reference sequence). CDR3 size: 13 residues. V was pared by 6 bases and J by 0 bases, with 6 bases between. The CDR3 sequence: CASRQGSGNTIYF. CDR3 DNA: TGTGCCAGCAGACAGGGCTCTGGAAACACCATATATTTT.

The V and J genes are TRBV5-1 and TRBJ2-5, with 10 bases identical to TRBD1. CDR3 length: 15 residues. CDR1 is SGHRS, CDR2 YFSETQ, per germline. Trimming at V came to 1 base and at J to 9 bases, leaving 9 bases not matched to a gene. The CDR3 coding sequence is TGCGCCAGCAGCTTGCGACAGGGGGCGAGCGGCGCCCAGTACTTC. Translating it yields CASSLRQGASGAQYF.

The chain is built from TRBV7-2 and TRBJ2-5, with 7 bases identical to TRBD2. The V and J ends lost 5 bases and 1 base, in that order; junction bases with no gene match: 7. Germline V gives CDR1 SGHTA, CDR2 FQGNSA. This CDR3 has 15 amino acids. The CDR3 sequence is CASSVWTSSQETQYF. The DNA of the CDR3 is TGTGCCAGCAGCGTCTGGACTAGTTCCCAAGAGACCCAGTACTTC.

Regarding this clone: As the CDR3 is not closed by the conserved phenylalanine or tryptophan, this likely results from a read error. It is unclear where the CDR3 begins or ends on the DNA, so no DNA is shown, and the CDR3 is as TCRdb lists it. The V call is TRBV27, the J call TRBJ2-6; the table gives TRBD1 as D, unverified against the DNA. The CDR3 is 9 amino acids long, termini counted. Germline CDR1 is MNHEY and CDR2 is SMNVEV (reference sequence). The CDR3 protein is CASSHQDRA.

On this clone: Other nucleotide sequences in the sample specify the same CDR3. The chain joins TRBV28 to TRBJ2-1, with 8 bases that match TRBD2. After removal of 4 bases from V and 4 bases from J, the junction contained 9 bases not matched to a gene. The length of the CDR3 is 16 residues. Germline V CDR1 and CDR2: MDHEN, SYDVKM. The CDR3 sequence is CASSSLSGSLYNEQFF. CDR3 nucleotide sequence: TGTGCCAGCAGTTCCTTAAGCGGGAGCCTTTACAATGAGCAGTTCTTC. Together with reference TRBV28 and TRBJ2-1, the CDR3 gives the full variable domain: DVKVTQSSRYLVKRTGEKVFLECVQDMDHENMFWYRQDPGLGLRLIYFSYDVKMKEKGDIPEGYSVSREKKERFSLILESASTNQTSMYLCASSSLSGSLYNEQFFGPGTRLTVL.

This chain uses TRBV27 with TRBJ2-7; 9 nucleotides align to TRBD1. CDR3 length: 14 amino acids. The junction had 7 bases not matched to a gene; V was cut back by 5 bases and J by 5 bases. Germline-derived CDR1 and CDR2 are MNHEY and SMNVEV (reference sequence). CDR3 DNA: TGTGCCAGCAGTCCCCGGGACAGGGTCCACGAGCAGTACTTC. This codes for CASSPRDRVHEQYF.

This clone showed up just once. V gene TRBV27 combines with J gene TRBJ2-1; tentatively, D is TRBD1 (6 bases). The V gene lost 1 base and the J gene lost 4 bases, with 14 bases spanning the gap. The germline gives CDR1 MNHEY, CDR2 SMNVEV (reference sequence). This CDR3 is 16 amino acids long. The CDR3 bases are TGTGCCAGCAGTTTATGGCCCAGGGGCTCGTACAATGAGCAGTTCTTC. Translation gives CASSLWPRGSYNEQFF.

The chain employs TRBV28 and TRBJ2-5; 11 bases are a match to TRBD2. Germline V lookup: CDR1 MDHEN, CDR2 SYDVKM. The junction had 12 bases not matched to a gene; V was cut back by 6 bases and J by 0 bases. This CDR3 has 18 amino acids. CDR3 protein: CASSATGTSGLYQETQYF. The CDR3 nucleotides are TGTGCCAGCAGCGCCACCGGGACTAGCGGCCTGTACCAAGAGACCCAGTACTTC.

This clone was seen just once. The CDR3 here is CASSKAAQETQYF. The CDR3 nucleotides are TGTGCCAGCAGTAAAGCGGCCCAAGAGACCCAGTACTTC. The chain has TRBV6-5 and TRBJ2-5; perhaps TRBD2 as D (5 bases). The CDR3 spans 13 residues. V lost 5 bases to trimming and J lost 1 base, with 8 bases between them. CDR1 is MNHEY, CDR2 SVGAGI, per germline.

V usage is TRBV6-6 and J usage is TRBJ1-5, with D possibly being TRBD1 (5 bases). CDR1 is MNHNY, CDR2 SVGAGI, per germline (reference sequence). CDR3 length: 14 residues. The V gene lost 2 bases and the J gene lost 0 bases, with 5 bases spanning the gap. The CDR3: CASSYQGSNQPQHF. CDR3 bases: TGTGCCAGCAGTTACCAGGGTAGCAATCAGCCCCAGCATTTT.

The chain carries TRBV19 and TRBJ2-1; tentative D call: TRBD2 (6 bases). The V and J ends lost 1 base and 2 bases respectively, with 15 bases between them. CDR1 and CDR2 from the germline V gene are LNHDA and SQIVND (reference sequence). This CDR3 contains 17 residues. CDR3 DNA: TGTGCCAGTAGTATAGGGACTACCTTCTTAACCTACAATGAGCAGTTCTTC. Encoded protein: CASSIGTTFLTYNEQFF.

The chain is built from TRBV4-3 and TRBJ2-1; no firm D call. The CDR3 has 14 amino acids. With 0 bases removed from V and 6 bases from J, the gap between germline ends came to 9 bases. CDR1 is LGHNA and CDR2 is YSLEER in the germline V gene. CDR3 nucleotide sequence: TGCGCCAGCAGCCAAGACGACCGTCTCAATGAGCAGTTCTTC. It codes for CASSQDDRLNEQFF.

V gene TRBV5-1 combines with J gene TRBJ2-5; the match to TRBD2 covers 7 bases. Germline CDR1 reads SGHRS; CDR2 reads YFSETQ. The junction had 11 bases not matched to a gene; V was cut back by 4 bases and J by 5 bases. The CDR3 extends over 15 amino acids. The CDR3 here is CASSIKRERFETQYF. As DNA, the CDR3 is TGCGCCAGCAGCATAAAGCGGGAACGGTTCGAGACCCAGTACTTC.

Points on this clone: The sample contains more than one DNA sequence encoding this CDR3. The chain recombines TRBV5-4 with TRBJ2-2; the D gene is possibly TRBD2 (6 bases). The ends were cut back, 2 bases at V and 2 bases at J, with 7 bases in the middle. Germline V gives CDR1 SGHNT, CDR2 YYREEE (reference sequence). This CDR3 has 14 amino acids. CDR3 coding DNA: TGTGCCAGCAGCTTCGGGGGAAACACCGGGGAGCTGTTTTTT. This translates into CASSFGGNTGELFF.

The chain carries TRBV7-2 and TRBJ1-5; D is undetermined. Per germline, CDR1 SGHTA and CDR2 FQGNSA. The CDR3 is 16 residues long. The V end lost 1 base, the J end lost 1 base, and 11 bases lay between the germline ends. CDR3 DNA: TGTGCCAGCAGCTTAGGTCTATCGAAAAGCAATCAGCCCCAGCATTTT. Residues: CASSLGLSKSNQPQHF. Filled out from reference TRBV7-2 and TRBJ1-5, the complete variable domain reads GAGVSQSPSNKVTEKGKDVELRCDPISGHTALYWYRQSLGQGLEFLIYFQGNSAPDKSGLPSDRFSAERTGGSVSTLTIQRTQQEDSAVYLCASSLGLSKSNQPQHFGDGTRLSIL.

This chain links TRBV19 with TRBJ2-2; unclear D gene. CDR3 length: 14 amino acids. With 3 bases removed from V and 1 base from J, the gap between germline ends came to 6 bases. From germline, CDR1 is LNHDA and CDR2 SQIVND (reference sequence). In DNA, the CDR3 is TGTGCCAGTAGTATCCCGAGGAACACCGGGGAGCTGTTTTTT. Translation gives CASSIPRNTGELFF.

The chain combines TRBV28 with TRBJ2-1; tentative D call: TRBD1 (5 bases). Trimming stripped 4 bases from V and 7 bases from J, with 23 bases between. CDR3 size: 17 residues. The germline V gene has CDR1 MDHEN and CDR2 SYDVKM. The CDR3, as DNA: TGTGCCAGCAGTTACCTCCAGGGTGCGCTAGGTCGGAATGAGCAGTTCTTC. It specifies CASSYLQGALGRNEQFF.

The rearrangement uses TRBV30 and TRBJ2-7, with 7 bases that match TRBD2. Unmatched junction bases numbered 8, after V lost 2 bases and J lost 7 bases. Per the germline V gene, CDR1 is GTSNPN and CDR2 is SVGIG (reference sequence). The CDR3 is made up of 13 amino acids. CDR3 DNA: TGTGCCTGGAGTTCTAGGTCCGGGGGGGAGCAGTACTTC. Protein product: CAWSSRSGGEQYF.

The chain uses TRBV5-4 and TRBJ2-5; TRBD1 matches at 8 bases. V was pared by 4 bases and J by 5 bases, with 4 bases of the junction left unmatched. Germline loops: CDR1 SGHNT, CDR2 YYREEE (reference sequence). The CDR3 is 13 residues long. The CDR3 loop reads CASSTTGEETQYF. CDR3 sequence (DNA): TGTGCCAGCAGCACGACAGGGGAGGAGACCCAGTACTTC.

A word on this clone: Other DNA sequences of this sample code for an identical CDR3. V is TRBV7-2 and J is TRBJ1-5; D unclear. CDR1 and CDR2 (germline): SGHTA, FQGNSA. Deletions cut 2 bases from V and 0 bases from J, with 5 bases between. The CDR3 consists of 14 residues. The CDR3: CASSLLGSNQPQHF. The CDR3 nucleotides are TGTGCCAGCAGCTTATTGGGTAGCAATCAGCCCCAGCATTTT.

About this clone: Distinct nucleotide sequences in the sample also encode this CDR3. The rearrangement joins TRBV19 to TRBJ1-5, with D uncertain. The CDR3 runs 14 residues. Trimming left V 3 bases short and J 2 bases short, with 8 bases between. CDR1 is LNHDA and CDR2 is SQIVND in the germline V gene (reference sequence). The CDR3 sequence: CASSIAGRNQPQHF. The CDR3 DNA sequence: TGTGCCAGTAGTATTGCGGGCCGCAATCAGCCCCAGCATTTT.

The J gene is TRBJ2-2, the V gene TRBV4-1, with 12 bases matching TRBD1. The V gene end was trimmed by 4 bases and the J gene end by 8 bases; junction bases not matched to a gene: 8. The CDR3 extends over 16 amino acids. CDR1 is MGHRA and CDR2 is YSYEKL in the germline V gene. This CDR3 reads CASSLPRDRGPGELFF. The CDR3 region has the DNA TGCGCCAGCAGCCTACCTCGGGACAGGGGGCCGGGGGAGCTGTTTTTT.

The DNA of the CDR3 is TGTGCCTGGAGCTTTCGTGGGCCTGGTGAGCAGTTCTTC. Residues: CAWSFRGPGEQFF. The chain links TRBV30 to TRBJ2-1; no clear D. CDR1 and CDR2 (germline): GTSNPN, SVGIG (reference sequence). CDR3 size: 13 residues. V was trimmed by 3 bases and J by 9 bases, leaving 15 bases between them.